One sample yielded the 26 T cell receptor beta chains listed below, sequenced in a study of molecular identifiers for immune sequencing clone quantification. One entry per CDR3 protein results from TCRdb running MiXCR on the PCR reads. This table holds about 89,000 distinct CDR3 sequences, 15% to 20% found once. The sample was naive CD8+ T cells from blood, with Jurkat cell RNA spiked in. Subset described: FACS-sorted CD8+CD4-CCR7+CD45RA+ naive T cells. These receptors all come from a human donor in good health. Some libraries in this study had Jurkat cell RNA spiked in.

This clonotype was detected many times. This chain links TRBV27 with TRBJ1-1; 7 nucleotides match TRBD1. V trimming: 3 bases; J trimming: 2 bases; junction bases outside the gene matches: 6. Per the germline V gene, CDR1 is MNHEY and CDR2 is SMNVEV (reference sequence). The CDR3 has 15 residues. The CDR3 is CASSLTGNLNTEAFF. CDR3 nucleotides: TGTGCCAGCAGTTTGACAGGGAATCTAAACACTGAAGCTTTCTTT.

Ten or more counts support this clonotype. The V and J genes are TRBV6-2 or TRBV6-3 and TRBJ2-5, with 11 bases fitting TRBD1. The CDR3 contains 13 residues. V lost 7 bases and J lost 4; bases outside the gene matches: 2. Germline CDR1 MNHEY, CDR2 SVGEGT. CDR3 nucleotides: TGTGCCAGCAAGGACAGGGGGCGAGAGACCCAGTACTTC. It is translated as CASKDRGRETQYF.

This clonotype was seen many times. The chain has TRBV10-3 and TRBJ2-1; no clear D gene. The CDR3 totals 11 residues. Germline V gene lookup returns CDR1 ENHRY and CDR2 SYGVKD. The germline V and J ends were trimmed by 4 bases and 9 bases, with 7 bases remaining between them. CDR3 coding DNA: TGTGCCATCAGTGGTTCTGGTGAGCAGTTCTTC. As protein: CAISGSGEQFF.

This clonotype has ten or more counts. The rearrangement links TRBV5-6 to TRBJ1-3, with 7 bases that match TRBD1. CDR3 length equals 16 residues. V gave up 4 bases and J gave up 0 bases; unmatched junction bases: 7. The germline V gene has CDR1 SGHDT and CDR2 YYEEEE. This CDR3 is CASSPDRARSGNTIYF. The CDR3 nucleotides are TGTGCCAGCAGCCCCGACAGGGCCCGCTCTGGAAACACCATATATTTT.

This clonotype showed up many times. The genes are TRBV9 and TRBJ1-1; D uncertain. The CDR3 runs 15 residues. Germline assignment: CDR1 SGDLS and CDR2 YYNGEE. V lost 0 bases and J lost 1, with 10 bases in between. The chain's CDR3 is CASSVEAESNTEAFF. CDR3 DNA sequence: TGTGCCAGCAGCGTAGAAGCGGAGTCGAACACTGAAGCTTTCTTT. The whole variable domain, remainder taken from reference TRBV9 and TRBJ1-1, is DSGVTQTPKHLITATGQRVTLRCSPRSGDLSVYWYQQSLDQGLQFLIQYYNGEERAKGNILERFSAQQFPDLHSELNLSSLELGDSALYFCASSVEAESNTEAFFGQGTRLTVV.

Only a few counts were recorded for this clonotype. The CDR3 DNA reads TGTGCCAGCAGCTTAGCAAAGACCGGGACTAGCGGGGGGCACCAAACGAGGGATACGCAGTATTTT. Its translation: CASSLAKTGTSGGHQTRDTQYF. The V call is TRBV7-9, the J call TRBJ2-3, with 15 positions matching TRBD2. The germline V gene encodes CDR1 SEHNR and CDR2 FQNEAQ (reference sequence). The ends lost 0 bases at V and 6 bases at J; junction bases unmatched: 19. The CDR3 is made up of 22 amino acids.

In this sample, this clonotype turned up many times. The chain joins TRBV5-1 to TRBJ2-5; the match to TRBD1 covers 8 bases. This CDR3 is 14 amino acids long. Germline CDR1 reads SGHRS; CDR2 reads YFSETQ. V lost 7 bases, J lost 5 bases, and 10 bases stayed unmatched. The CDR3 coding sequence is TGCGCCAGCCAACGGACAGGGACGTATGAGACCCAGTACTTC. Translation: CASQRTGTYETQYF.

Worth noting for this clonotype: This may stem from a read error, because a much larger clone lies one nucleotide away. In this CDR3 the conserved last residue, phenylalanine or tryptophan, is missing, so a read error is likely. The chain is built from TRBV19 and TRBJ2-3; tentatively, D is TRBD1 (6 bases). This CDR3 region has 15 residues. The ends were cut back, 3 bases at V and 1 base at J, with 11 bases in the middle. The germline V gene has CDR1 LNHDA and CDR2 SQIVND (reference sequence). In DNA form, the CDR3 reads TGTGCCAGTAGTATGGGGGCAGGCCGCACAGATACGCAGTATCTT. It translates to CASSMGAGRTDTQYL.

This clonotype was counted many times. J is TRBJ2-6 and V is TRBV2; possible D gene TRBD1, 6 bases. V shed 5 bases and J shed 0 bases, with 11 bases lying between them. The germline V gene encodes CDR1 SNHLY and CDR2 FYNNEI. The CDR3 runs 16 residues. The CDR3 nucleotides are TGTGCCAGCAGTACAGGGCCCCCCTCTGGGGCCAACGTCCTGACTTTC. It yields the protein CASSTGPPSGANVLTF.

As for this clonotype: Since a much larger clone is just one base distant, this may be a read error. The chain carries TRBV11-2 and TRBJ2-1; D unresolved. This CDR3 contains 16 residues. Trimming took 3 bases from V and 0 from J, leaving 12 bases between them. Germline V gene lookup returns CDR1 SGHAT and CDR2 FQNNGV. This chain's CDR3 is CASSFEASSSYNEQFF. Here the CDR3 DNA reads TGTGCCAGCAGCTTCGAAGCTAGTAGCTCCTACAATGAGCAGTTCTTC.

The chain uses TRBV7-9 and TRBJ2-3; no clear D. V lost 5 bases and J lost 0, with 21 bases in between. CDR1 SEHNR and CDR2 FQNEAQ come from the germline V gene (reference sequence). The CDR3 runs 18 residues. The CDR3 spells CASSTSRLVLMSTDTQYF. The CDR3 coding sequence is TGTGCCAGCAGCACGTCTCGGCTGGTGTTAATGAGCACAGATACGCAGTATTTT.

The sample holds many counts of this clonotype. J is TRBJ2-1 and V is TRBV28; D remains ambiguous. The germline CDR1 and CDR2 sequences are MDHEN and SYDVKM. The CDR3 is 16 residues long. V was shortened by 5 bases and J by 5 bases, with 19 bases between the two germline ends. The CDR3 DNA follows: TGTGCCAGCAGTCGAGATCCGTTTTACATTAACAATGAGCAGTTCTTC. Encoded protein: CASSRDPFYINNEQFF.

This clonotype was found many times. This chain links TRBV7-9 with TRBJ2-3, with 7 nucleotides matching TRBD2. V trimming: 5 bases; J trimming: 4 bases; junction bases outside the gene matches: 6. Looked up from germline, CDR1 is SEHNR and CDR2 is FQNEAQ (reference sequence). This CDR3 spans 14 amino acids. CDR3 DNA sequence: TGTGCCAGCAGCGACGGACTAGTCTCAGATACGCAGTATTTT. Translating gives CASSDGLVSDTQYF.

Turning to this clonotype: Just one base apart from a much larger clone, this may be a read error. V usage is TRBV10-3 and J usage is TRBJ2-7; 9 nucleotides agree with TRBD2. Germline V CDR1 and CDR2: ENHRY, SYGVKD. This CDR3 is built from 15 residues. DNA of the CDR3: TGTGCCATCAGTGAGTCTTCTAGCGGGACTTACGAGCGGTACTTC. Protein: CAISESSSGTYERYF.

This clonotype was detected ten times or more. The chain carries TRBV19 and TRBJ1-4; TRBD1 is a possible D gene (5 bases). The germline CDR1 and CDR2 sequences are LNHDA and SQIVND (reference sequence). The V end was cut by 3 bases, the J end by 4 bases, with 15 bases between. This CDR3 has 16 residues. CDR3 coding DNA: TGTGCCAGTAGTATGGGGACCGGAGGGTATAATGAAAAACTGTTTTTT. This gives the protein CASSMGTGGYNEKLFF.

This clonotype was recorded many times. The V gene is TRBV2, the J gene TRBJ2-5, with 15 bases aligning to TRBD2. Germline V CDR1 and CDR2: SNHLY, FYNNEI. This CDR3 region has 15 residues. V trimming: 5 bases; J trimming: 4 bases; junction bases outside the gene matches: 2. The chain's CDR3 is CASSTGLAGGETQYF. The CDR3 bases are TGTGCCAGCAGTACGGGACTAGCGGGAGGAGAGACCCAGTACTTC.

This clonotype showed up many times. The chain employs TRBV11-2 and TRBJ2-1, with D perhaps TRBD1 (5 bases). Trimming removed 3 bases at V and 8 bases at J, with 8 bases between. The CDR3 contains 12 residues. CDR1 is SGHAT, CDR2 FQNNGV, per germline. CDR3: CASSFVRDEQFF. The CDR3 DNA is TGTGCCAGCAGCTTCGTCAGGGATGAGCAGTTCTTC.

About this clonotype itself: This sequence may be a read error, since a much larger clone differs from it by one base. This chain joins TRBV19 and TRBJ1-6; D gene uncertain. The CDR3 covers 11 residues. Germline-derived CDR1 and CDR2 are LNHDA and SQIVND (reference sequence). V shed 11 bases and J shed 12 bases, with 14 bases lying between them. Here the CDR3 reads CAGSPGGPLHF. DNA for the CDR3: TGTGCCGGTTCCCCGGGCGGACCCCTCCACTTT.

A note on this clonotype: This CDR3 fails to terminate in the conserved phenylalanine or tryptophan, so it likely reflects a read error. The V gene is TRBV27, the J gene TRBJ2-3; D remains ambiguous. V lost 3 bases and J 2 bases, leaving 18 bases between the germline ends. CDR3 length equals 17 residues. Germline assignment: CDR1 MNHEY and CDR2 SMNVEV (reference sequence). As DNA, the CDR3 is TGTGCCAGCAGTTTCATTGGCTCACGCGGTGCCACAGATACGCAGTATTCT. It translates to CASSFIGSRGATDTQYS.

As to this clonotype: A single base separates this from a much larger clone, so it may be a read error. DNA of the CDR3: TGTGCCAGCAGCCAATCACGAAGCGGTTTTAGCACAGATACGCGGTATTTT. Translated: CASSQSRSGFSTDTRYF. The V and J genes are TRBV6-2 or TRBV6-3 and TRBJ2-3; tentative D call: TRBD2 (5 bases). The CDR3 runs to 17 residues. Per germline, CDR1 MNHEY and CDR2 SVGEGT.

This chain joins TRBV12-3 or TRBV12-4 and TRBJ1-2; tentative D call: TRBD1 (5 bases). V lost 6 bases and J lost 4, with 9 bases in between. CDR3 length equals 12 residues. The CDR3 region is CASRAGLYGYTF. In nucleotides, the CDR3 is TGTGCCAGCAGAGCAGGGCTCTATGGCTACACCTTC.

This clonotype was seen repeatedly, ten times or more. The V call is TRBV19, the J call TRBJ1-6; D is perhaps TRBD1 (5 bases). V was cut by 3 bases and J by 8 bases, with 8 bases left in between. Germline loops: CDR1 LNHDA, CDR2 SQIVND (reference sequence). This CDR3 has 13 amino acids. The CDR3 region is CASSIVQDSPLHF. CDR3 DNA sequence: TGTGCCAGTAGTATTGTACAGGATTCACCCCTCCACTTT.

This clonotype appeared many times. The genes are TRBV19 and TRBJ2-5; the match to TRBD1 covers 12 bases. Germline-derived CDR1 and CDR2 are LNHDA and SQIVND (reference sequence). The CDR3 covers 17 residues. Unmatched junction bases numbered 6, after V lost 3 bases and J lost 1 base. The CDR3 nucleotides are TGTGCCAGTAGTATGGGGACAGGGGGCGAGGGCCAAGAGACCCAGTACTTC. This sequence encodes CASSMGTGGEGQETQYF.

This clonotype was recorded many times. The junction does not match germline at one end; this may be a read error. CDR3 residues: CASSPEAGVTYNEQFF. The DNA for the CDR3 is TGTGCTAGCAGCCCGGAAGCGGGAGTCACCTACAATGAGCAGTTCTTC. The chain couples TRBV7-7 to TRBJ2-1, with 8 bases that match TRBD2. The germline V gene encodes CDR1 SSHAT and CDR2 FNYEAQ (reference sequence). The CDR3 consists of 16 residues. Variable domain in full (rest from reference TRBV7-7 and TRBJ2-1): GAGVSQSPRYKVTKRGQDVTLRCDPISSHATLYWYQQALGQGPEFLTYFNYEAQPDKSGLPSDRFSAERPEGSISTLTIQRTEQRDSAMYRCASSPEAGVTYNEQFFGPGTRLTVL.

A note on this clonotype: Without the conserved terminal phenylalanine or tryptophan, this CDR3 likely stems from a read error. The gene calls are TRBV16 and TRBJ1-4, with D unclear. The CDR3 sequence is 14 residues long. Looked up from germline, CDR1 is KGHSY and CDR2 is FQNENV. The germline V and J ends were trimmed by 4 bases and 7 bases, with 13 bases remaining between them. The CDR3 protein is CASSRPARTEKLFL. The CDR3 coding sequence is TGTGCCAGCAGCCGCCCCGCTAGGACTGAAAAACTGTTTCTT.

This clonotype occurred once. A junction boundary mismatches the germline segment, possibly from a read error. The chain couples TRBV13 to TRBJ2-1; D might be TRBD2 (6 bases). The length of the CDR3 is 14 residues. Germline lookup yields CDR1 PRHDT and CDR2 FYEKMQ (reference sequence). The CDR3 DNA is TGTGCCAGCAGCTTAGCGTTCGGGGGTAATGGGCAGTTCTTC. It codes for CASSLAFGGNGQFF.